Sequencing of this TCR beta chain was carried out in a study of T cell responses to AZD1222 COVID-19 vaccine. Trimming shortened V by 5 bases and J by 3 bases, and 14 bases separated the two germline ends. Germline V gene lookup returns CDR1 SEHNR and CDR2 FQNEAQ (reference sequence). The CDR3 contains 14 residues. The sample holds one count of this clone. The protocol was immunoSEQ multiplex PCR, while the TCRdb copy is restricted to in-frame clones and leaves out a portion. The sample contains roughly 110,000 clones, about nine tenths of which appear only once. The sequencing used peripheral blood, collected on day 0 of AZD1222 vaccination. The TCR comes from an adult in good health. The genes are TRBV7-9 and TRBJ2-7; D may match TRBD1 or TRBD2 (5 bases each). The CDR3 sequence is CASSPQASLYEQYF. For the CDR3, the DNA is TGTGCCAGCAGCCCACAGGCTAGCCTCTACGAGCAGTACTTC.